What follows describes a single T cell receptor beta chain. Its specific antigen is unknown. No base-level quality is on record; no much larger clone is a single base apart. The data were obtained in a study of control samples from healthy donors and cancer patients (dated by TCRdb to about 2020). Library preparation used the immunoSEQ multiplex PCR assay. The table comes from immuneACCESS by way of TCRdb, which keeps in-frame sequences with V and J called. Part of the clones is missing from these tables; in studies checked, under half for an unresolved V gene and the rest for unknown reasons. The sample data list 100,000 to 150,000 clones, and about 92% of these were observed just once. The leading ten clones occupy approximately 0.57% of the sample. From a lookup of the germline V gene, CDR1 and CDR2 are ENHRY and SYGVKD. V lost 10 bases and J lost 4 bases, and the count of bases not matched to a germline gene is 15. The CDR3 runs 16 residues from the cysteine to the phenylalanine. Only the CDR3 region is kept as DNA, spanning 48 bases read in frame from base 1.

This TCR was sampled from an elderly man with head and neck cancer. What was sequenced was PBMCs. The V gene is TRBV10-3 and the J gene is TRBJ2-7, with 11 junctional bases fitting TRBD2. DNA sequence: TGTGCCACCCCGACCCCTCCGACTAGCGGGGTTTACGAGCAGTACTTC. It translates to CATPTPPTSGVYEQYF.